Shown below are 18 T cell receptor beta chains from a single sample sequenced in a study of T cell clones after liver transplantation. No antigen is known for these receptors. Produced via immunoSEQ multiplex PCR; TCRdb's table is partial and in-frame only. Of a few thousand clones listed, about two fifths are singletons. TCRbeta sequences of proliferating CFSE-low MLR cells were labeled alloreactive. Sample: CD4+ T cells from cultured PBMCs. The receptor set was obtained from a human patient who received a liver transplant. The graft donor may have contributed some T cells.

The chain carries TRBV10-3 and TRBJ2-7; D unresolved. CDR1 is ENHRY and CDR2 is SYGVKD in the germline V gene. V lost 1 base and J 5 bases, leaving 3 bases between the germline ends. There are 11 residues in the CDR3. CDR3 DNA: TGTGCCATCAGTGAGTTGGACGAGCAGTACTTC. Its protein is CAISELDEQYF.

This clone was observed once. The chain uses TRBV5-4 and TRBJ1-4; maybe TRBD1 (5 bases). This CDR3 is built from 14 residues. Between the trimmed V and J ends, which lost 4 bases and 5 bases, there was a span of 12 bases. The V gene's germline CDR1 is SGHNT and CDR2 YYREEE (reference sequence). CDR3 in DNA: TGTGCCAGCAGCCTCCACGACAGAAATGAAAAACTGTTTTTT. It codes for CASSLHDRNEKLFF.

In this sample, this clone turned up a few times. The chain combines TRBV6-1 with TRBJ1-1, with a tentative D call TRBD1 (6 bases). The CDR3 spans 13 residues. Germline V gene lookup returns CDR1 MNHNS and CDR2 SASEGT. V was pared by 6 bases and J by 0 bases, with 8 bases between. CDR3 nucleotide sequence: TGTGCCAGCAGACAGGGCCTGAACACTGAAGCTTTCTTT. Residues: CASRQGLNTEAFF.

The CDR3 is CASSLVAKETQYF. The CDR3 DNA reads as TGTGCCAGCAGTCTCGTAGCTAAAGAGACCCAGTACTTC. This rearrangement joins TRBV28 to TRBJ2-5; D not resolved. The ends were cut back, 5 bases at V and 3 bases at J, with 10 bases in the middle. This CDR3 has 13 residues. Germline V lookup: CDR1 MDHEN, CDR2 SYDVKM.

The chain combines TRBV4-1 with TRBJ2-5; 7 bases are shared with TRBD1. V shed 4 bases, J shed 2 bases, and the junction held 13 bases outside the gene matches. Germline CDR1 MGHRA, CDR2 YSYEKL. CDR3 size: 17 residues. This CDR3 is CASSPSYPGTVQETQYF. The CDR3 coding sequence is TGCGCCAGCAGCCCTTCATACCCCGGGACAGTACAAGAGACCCAGTACTTC.

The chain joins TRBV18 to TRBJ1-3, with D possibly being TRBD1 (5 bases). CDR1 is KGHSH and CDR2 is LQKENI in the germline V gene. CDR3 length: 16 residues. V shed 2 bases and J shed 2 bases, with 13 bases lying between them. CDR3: CASSPSWDSTGNTIYF. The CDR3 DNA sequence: TGTGCCAGCTCACCAAGTTGGGACTCCACTGGAAACACCATATATTTT.

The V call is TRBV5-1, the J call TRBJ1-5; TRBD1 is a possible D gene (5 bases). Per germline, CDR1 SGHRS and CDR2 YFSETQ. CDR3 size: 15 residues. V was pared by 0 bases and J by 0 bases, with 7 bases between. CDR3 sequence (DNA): TGCGCCAGCAGCTTGGAGGGGATTAGCAATCAGCCCCAGCATTTT. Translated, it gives CASSLEGISNQPQHF.

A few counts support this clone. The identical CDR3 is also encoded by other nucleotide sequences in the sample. The CDR3 loop is CASSLRQNYGYTF. DNA for the CDR3: TGTGCCAGCAGTTTAAGACAGAACTATGGCTACACCTTC. The J gene is TRBJ1-2, the V gene TRBV27, with a weak D call TRBD1 (5 bases). V lost 2 bases and J lost 2, with 6 bases in between. This CDR3 comprises 13 residues. Germline V CDR1 and CDR2: MNHEY, SMNVEV (reference sequence).

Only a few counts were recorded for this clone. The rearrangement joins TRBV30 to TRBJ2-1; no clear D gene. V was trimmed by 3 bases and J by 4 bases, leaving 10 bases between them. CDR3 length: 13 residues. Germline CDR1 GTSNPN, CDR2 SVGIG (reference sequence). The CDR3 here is CAWRADRYNEQFF. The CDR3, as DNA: TGTGCCTGGAGGGCAGATCGTTACAATGAGCAGTTCTTC.

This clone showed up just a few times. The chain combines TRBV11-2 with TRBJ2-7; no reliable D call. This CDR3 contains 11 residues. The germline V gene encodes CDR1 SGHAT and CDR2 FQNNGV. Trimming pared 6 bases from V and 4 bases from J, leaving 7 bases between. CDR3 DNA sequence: TGTGCCAGCAGTCCCCTTTACGAGCAGTACTTC. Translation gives CASSPLYEQYF.

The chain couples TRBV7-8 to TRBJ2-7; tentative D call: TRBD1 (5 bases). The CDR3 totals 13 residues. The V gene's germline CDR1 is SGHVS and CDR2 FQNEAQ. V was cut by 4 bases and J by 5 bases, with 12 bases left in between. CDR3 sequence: CASSSPFRDEQYF. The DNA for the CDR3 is TGTGCCAGCAGCTCGCCCTTCAGGGACGAGCAGTACTTC.

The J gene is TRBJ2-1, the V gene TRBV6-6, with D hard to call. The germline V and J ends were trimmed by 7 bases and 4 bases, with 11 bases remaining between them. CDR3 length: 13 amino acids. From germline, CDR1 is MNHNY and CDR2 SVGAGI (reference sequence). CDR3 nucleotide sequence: TGTGCCAGCACCCCAACCATTTACAATGAGCAGTTCTTC. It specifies CASTPTIYNEQFF.

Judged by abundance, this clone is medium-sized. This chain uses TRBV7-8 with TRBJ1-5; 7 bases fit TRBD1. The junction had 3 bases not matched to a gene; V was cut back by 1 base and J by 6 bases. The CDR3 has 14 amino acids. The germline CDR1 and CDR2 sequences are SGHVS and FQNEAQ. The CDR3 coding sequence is TGTGCCAGCAGCTTAGACAGGGGCACTCAGCCCCAGCATTTT. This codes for CASSLDRGTQPQHF.

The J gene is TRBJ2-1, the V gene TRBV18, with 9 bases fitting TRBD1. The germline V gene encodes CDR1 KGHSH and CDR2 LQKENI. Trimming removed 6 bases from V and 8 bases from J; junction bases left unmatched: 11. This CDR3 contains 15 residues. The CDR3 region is CASSVATGGIDEQFF. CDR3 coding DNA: TGTGCCAGCTCCGTCGCGACAGGGGGTATCGATGAGCAGTTCTTC.

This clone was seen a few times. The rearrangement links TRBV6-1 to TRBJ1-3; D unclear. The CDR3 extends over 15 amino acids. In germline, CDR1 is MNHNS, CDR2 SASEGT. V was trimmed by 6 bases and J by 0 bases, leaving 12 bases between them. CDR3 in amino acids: CASRNDPFSGNTIYF. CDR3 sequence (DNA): TGTGCCAGCAGAAACGATCCCTTCTCTGGAAACACCATATATTTT.

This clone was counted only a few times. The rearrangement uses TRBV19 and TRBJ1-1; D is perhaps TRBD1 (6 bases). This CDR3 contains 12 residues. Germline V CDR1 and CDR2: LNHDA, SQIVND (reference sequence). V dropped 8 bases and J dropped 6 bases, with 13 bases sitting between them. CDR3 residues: CASQGLYSEAFF. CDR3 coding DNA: TGTGCCAGTCAGGGGCTGTACTCTGAAGCTTTCTTT. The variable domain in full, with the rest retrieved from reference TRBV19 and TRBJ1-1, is DGGITQSPKYLFRKEGQNVTLSCEQNLNHDAMYWYRQDPGQGLRLIYYSQIVNDFQKGDIAEGYSVSREKKESFPLTVTSAQKNPTAFYLCASQGLYSEAFFGQGTRLTVV.

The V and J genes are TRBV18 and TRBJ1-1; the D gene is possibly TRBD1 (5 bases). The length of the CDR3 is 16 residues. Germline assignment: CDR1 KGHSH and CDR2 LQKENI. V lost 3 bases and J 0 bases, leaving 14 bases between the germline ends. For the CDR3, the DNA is TGTGCCAGCTCACCCCGAAGTTGGGGGTTGAACACTGAAGCTTTCTTT. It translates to CASSPRSWGLNTEAFF.

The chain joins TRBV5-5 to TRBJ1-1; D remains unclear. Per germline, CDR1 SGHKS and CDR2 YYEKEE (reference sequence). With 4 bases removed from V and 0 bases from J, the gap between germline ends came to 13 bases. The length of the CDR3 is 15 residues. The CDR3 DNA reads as TGTGCCAGCAGCGGCGGTTCCTGGATGAACACTGAAGCTTTCTTT. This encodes CASSGGSWMNTEAFF.